This is a list of T cell receptor beta chains from one sample in a study of T cell repertoires in cytomegalovirus infection. Their cognate antigens are unknown. TCRdb re-derived calls from the reads in MiXCR, one entry per CDR3 protein. The data show roughly 500,000 distinct CDR3 sequences, with roughly 34% seen just once and 17% held by the top ten. The material sequenced was cultured PBMCs, taken from culture after CMV antigen stimulation. Receptor source: a human donor in good health (CMV status not recorded). Some clones in this sample may be carry-over from other donors' samples. Each CDR3 is given without its conserved first and last residue. Fields, in order: V gene, J gene, CDR3 protein.

V: TRBV7-2
J: TRBJ1-4
CDR3: ASSRPGQSNEKLF

V: TRBV12-3/TRBV12-4
J: TRBJ1-1
CDR3: ASTIGQGRGAF

V: TRBV7-2
J: TRBJ2-2
CDR3: ASSPFGPGRVVTGELF

V: TRBV7-8
J: TRBJ2-2
CDR3: ASSPLVNANTGELF

V: TRBV5-5
J: TRBJ1-4
CDR3: ASSPGPGWDEKLF

V: TRBV7-2
J: TRBJ2-3
CDR3: ASSRAEEDTDTQY

V: TRBV6-2/TRBV6-3
J: TRBJ2-2
CDR3: ASSQLHLRAGELF

V: TRBV7-2
J: TRBJ1-5
CDR3: ASSFWGGQPQH

V: TRBV28
J: TRBJ1-1
CDR3: ASRARWTEAF

V: TRBV11-2
J: TRBJ2-3
CDR3: AVSGREGQDTQY

V: TRBV19
J: TRBJ2-5
CDR3: ASSRSKQETQY

V: TRBV30
J: TRBJ1-5
CDR3: AWSGGDNQPQH

V: TRBV7-2
J: TRBJ1-1
CDR3: ASSLPEGDTEAF

V: TRBV6-2/TRBV6-3
J: TRBJ1-5
CDR3: ASSYPKNMDRGLSSNQPQH

V: TRBV30
J: TRBJ1-4
CDR3: AWNFATNEKLF

V: TRBV12-3/TRBV12-4
J: TRBJ2-1
CDR3: ASRSGAYNEQF

V: TRBV6-1
J: TRBJ2-3
CDR3: ASSTLAGGHTDTQY

V: TRBV24-1
J: TRBJ2-1
CDR3: ATSYDFWEGQF

V: TRBV19
J: TRBJ1-2
CDR3: ASSILGQALGYGYT

V: TRBV11-3
J: TRBJ2-1
CDR3: ASSFRGGRVQF

V: TRBV6-6
J: TRBJ2-3
CDR3: ASRGPTQY

V: TRBV6-5
J: TRBJ2-7
CDR3: ASSYSTRDRHEQY

V: TRBV7-8
J: TRBJ2-6
CDR3: ASSPLDSSGANVLT

V: TRBV19
J: TRBJ1-5
CDR3: ASSIQGGGNQPQH

V: TRBV12-3/TRBV12-4
J: TRBJ1-2
CDR3: ASVGGGTYGYT

V: TRBV27
J: TRBJ2-2
CDR3: ASSHGEWTSGYTGELF

V: TRBV12-3/TRBV12-4
J: TRBJ1-2
CDR3: ASHTGDRGPGYGYT

V: TRBV27
J: TRBJ1-3
CDR3: ASSVGQFAGNTIY